This TCR beta chain was documented in a study of Ad26.COV2.S vaccination and SARS-CoV-2 variants. Study details: Doses of Ad26.COV2.S were injected into muscle once or twice, 56 days apart. Study-level results: Vaccinated and placebo-treated recipients had similar non-spike TCR breadth. People given the vaccine had a wider spike-specific TCR breadth than placebo recipients did.

The protocol was immunoSEQ multiplex PCR, while the TCRdb copy is restricted to in-frame clones and leaves out a portion. Counted here are 300,000 to 400,000 clones, 88% occurring once; the ten biggest clones make up roughly 6%. Concerning this clone itself: The antigen is undetermined.

Indicated treatment: about 20 received Ad26.COV2.S at low or high dose, single or two shots; roughly five received placebo; per-sample allocation not given. Sampling was done on day 63 after the first vaccine or placebo injection. The CDR3 has 14 residues. Germline lookup yields CDR1 GTSNPN and CDR2 SVGIG (reference sequence). Trimming left V 1 base short and J 6 bases short, with 15 bases between. The rearrangement links TRBV30 to TRBJ1-2, with D tentatively TRBD1 (5 bases). The TCR sequence derives from a person aged 18 to 59 who received the Ad26.COV2.S COVID-19 vaccine or a placebo. The material was peripheral blood, obtained in a trial of Ad26.COV2.S vaccine versus placebo. CDR3 nucleotide sequence: TGTGCCTGGAGTGCGCTCTGGGGGGAGGATGGCTACACCTTC. It encodes CAWSALWGEDGYTF.